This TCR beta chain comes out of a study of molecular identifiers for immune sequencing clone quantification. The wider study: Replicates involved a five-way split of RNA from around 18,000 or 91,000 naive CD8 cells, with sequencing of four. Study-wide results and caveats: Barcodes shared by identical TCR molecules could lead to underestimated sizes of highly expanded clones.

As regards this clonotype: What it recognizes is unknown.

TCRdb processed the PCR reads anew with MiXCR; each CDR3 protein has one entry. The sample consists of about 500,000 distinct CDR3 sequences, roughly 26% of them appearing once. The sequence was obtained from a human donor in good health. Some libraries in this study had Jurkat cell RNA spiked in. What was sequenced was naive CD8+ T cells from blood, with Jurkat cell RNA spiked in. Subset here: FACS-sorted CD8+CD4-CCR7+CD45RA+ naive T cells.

The CDR3 loop reads CASSLETGRGNEQFF. CDR3 bases: TGTGCCAGCAGCTTAGAAACGGGGCGAGGCAATGAGCAGTTCTTC. The rearrangement links TRBV7-9 to TRBJ2-1; D tentatively fits TRBD1 or TRBD2 (5 bases each). The CDR3 sequence is 15 residues long. V gave up 1 base and J gave up 6 bases, with 13 bases separating them. The germline V gene has CDR1 SEHNR and CDR2 FQNEAQ (reference sequence). Full variable domain (outside the CDR3, taken from reference TRBV7-9 and TRBJ2-1): DTGVSQNPRHKITKRGQNVTFRCDPISEHNRLYWYRQTLGQGPEFLTYFQNEAQLEKSRLLSDRFSAERPKGSFSTLEIQRTEQGDSAMYLCASSLETGRGNEQFFGPGTRLTVL.